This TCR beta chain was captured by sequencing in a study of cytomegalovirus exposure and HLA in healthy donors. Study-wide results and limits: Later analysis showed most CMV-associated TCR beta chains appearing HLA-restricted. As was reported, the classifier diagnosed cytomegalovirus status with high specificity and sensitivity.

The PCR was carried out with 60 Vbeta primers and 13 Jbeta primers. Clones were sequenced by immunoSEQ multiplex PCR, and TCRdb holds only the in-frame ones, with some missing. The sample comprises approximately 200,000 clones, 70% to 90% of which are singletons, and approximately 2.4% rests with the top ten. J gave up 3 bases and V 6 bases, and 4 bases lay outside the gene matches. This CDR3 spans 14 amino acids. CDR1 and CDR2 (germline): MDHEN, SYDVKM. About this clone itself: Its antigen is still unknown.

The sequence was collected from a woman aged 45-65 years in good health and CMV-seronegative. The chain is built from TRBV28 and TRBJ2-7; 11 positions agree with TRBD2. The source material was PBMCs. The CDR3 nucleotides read TGTGCCAGCAGCCGACTAGCGGGGATCTACGAGCAGTACTTC. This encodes CASSRLAGIYEQYF.